The 25 T cell receptor beta chains below all came from one sample that was sequenced in a study of blood T cell repertoires in COVID-19. Produced via immunoSEQ multiplex PCR; TCRdb's table is partial and in-frame only. Of roughly 180,000 clones listed, roughly 81% are singletons. Sequenced input: peripheral blood. The receptors stem from a woman aged 40 to 50 with COVID-19, enrolled during active disease.

The rearrangement joins TRBV29-1 to TRBJ1-1; no clear D gene. The CDR3 runs to 13 residues. Germline V gene sequence: CDR1 SQVTM, CDR2 ANQGSEA. V was cut by 4 bases and J by 8 bases, with 17 bases left in between. DNA for the CDR3: TGCAGCGTTGGGTTTTTACAGAGAGAAGAAGCTTTCTTT. It encodes CSVGFLQREEAFF.

The rearrangement joins TRBV5-4 to TRBJ2-7; 13 bases line up with TRBD2. J gave up 6 bases and V 4 bases, and 7 bases lay outside the gene matches. This CDR3 contains 15 residues. Per the germline V gene, CDR1 is SGHNT and CDR2 is YYREEE (reference sequence). CDR3 nucleotide sequence: TGTGCCAGCAGCGCCGGACTAGCGGGAGTTGGCGAGCAGTACTTC. It yields the protein CASSAGLAGVGEQYF.

The chain carries TRBV6-5 and TRBJ2-3; weak D call: TRBD2 (7 bases). Looked up from germline, CDR1 is MNHEY and CDR2 is SVGAGI. The V end lost 2 bases, the J end lost 0 bases, and 9 bases lay between the germline ends. The CDR3 contains 15 residues. CDR3 DNA sequence: TGTGCCAGCAGTTACAGGGGGGGTAGCACAGATACGCAGTATTTT. It translates to CASSYRGGSTDTQYF.

The genes are TRBV7-9 and TRBJ1-6; D possibly corresponds to TRBD1 (6 bases). V lost 4 bases and J 4 bases, leaving 11 bases between the germline ends. The germline V gene encodes CDR1 SEHNR and CDR2 FQNEAQ (reference sequence). The CDR3 totals 15 residues. The CDR3 sequence is CASSSGQLYNSPLHF. CDR3 coding DNA: TGTGCCAGCAGCTCTGGACAGCTATATAATTCACCCCTCCACTTT. Combining the CDR3 with reference TRBV7-9 and TRBJ1-6 gives the whole variable domain DTGVSQNPRHKITKRGQNVTFRCDPISEHNRLYWYRQTLGQGPEFLTYFQNEAQLEKSRLLSDRFSAERPKGSFSTLEIQRTEQGDSAMYLCASSSGQLYNSPLHFGNGTRLTVT.

This chain uses TRBV29-1 with TRBJ1-1, with D tentatively TRBD1 (6 bases). Germline V lookup: CDR1 SQVTM, CDR2 ANQGSEA. CDR3 size: 13 residues. Trimming took 7 bases from V and 0 from J, leaving 12 bases between them. CDR3 in amino acids: CSARQGLNTEAFF. The CDR3 nucleotides read TGCAGCGCACGGCAGGGGTTGAACACTGAAGCTTTCTTT.

The chain carries TRBV10-1 and TRBJ2-2; 10 bases align to TRBD2. There are 14 residues in the CDR3. From germline, CDR1 is WNHNN and CDR2 SYGVQD (reference sequence). V was clipped by 9 bases and J by 6 bases; unmatched bases: 7. CDR3 nucleotides: TGCGCCAGTAGTAGCGGGAGGATCTCCGGGGAGCTGTTTTTT. Encoded protein: CASSSGRISGELFF.

This clone was observed a single time. The rearrangement uses TRBV27 and TRBJ2-1, with TRBD2 matching over 9 bases. From germline, CDR1 is MNHEY and CDR2 SMNVEV (reference sequence). The CDR3 totals 15 residues. V dropped 6 bases and J dropped 10; count of bases not matched to a gene: 13. CDR3 residues: CASRQGAGGPREQFF. The CDR3 coding sequence is TGTGCCAGCAGGCAAGGGGCGGGAGGGCCCCGAGAGCAGTTCTTC.

The V gene is TRBV5-1, the J gene TRBJ2-7, with 10 bases matching TRBD1. V shed 1 base and J 2 bases; nucleotides not matched to a gene: 3. The CDR3 runs 15 residues. Germline V CDR1 and CDR2: SGHRS, YFSETQ. Here the CDR3 DNA reads TGCGCCAGCAGCTTGAGCGGGACAGGGGCCTACGAGCAGTACTTC. Residues: CASSLSGTGAYEQYF.

This clone was counted a few times. This chain joins TRBV13 and TRBJ2-3; weak D call: TRBD2 (5 bases). V lost 1 base and J lost 3, with 11 bases in between. This CDR3 has 15 amino acids. Germline V CDR1 and CDR2: PRHDT, FYEKMQ (reference sequence). The CDR3 region is CASSLAGVETDTQYF. The CDR3 nucleotides are TGTGCCAGCAGCTTAGCCGGGGTGGAAACAGATACGCAGTATTTT.

The J gene is TRBJ2-1, the V gene TRBV19; D might be TRBD1 (5 bases). The germline gives CDR1 LNHDA, CDR2 SQIVND (reference sequence). CDR3 length: 13 residues. Trimming removed 6 bases at V and 1 base at J, with 7 bases between. The DNA of the CDR3 is TGTGCCAGTAGAAGACAGTCCTACAATGAGCAGTTCTTC. The encoded protein is CASRRQSYNEQFF.

The rearrangement uses TRBV27 and TRBJ1-3; D call uncertain. Germline V gene data show CDR1 as MNHEY and CDR2 as SMNVEV (reference sequence). CDR3 length equals 16 residues. V was cut by 6 bases and J by 8 bases, with 23 bases left in between. This CDR3 reads CASRPHRQPKEYTIYF. CDR3 bases: TGTGCCAGCAGGCCCCATCGGCAGCCTAAGGAGTACACCATATATTTT.

This chain uses TRBV6-5 with TRBJ1-1; maybe TRBD1 (6 bases). This CDR3 has 13 amino acids. V shed 10 bases and J shed 1 base, with 13 bases lying between them. Germline CDR1 MNHEY, CDR2 SVGAGI. The CDR3 sequence is CATRKQGNTEAFF. CDR3 coding DNA: TGTGCCACAAGAAAACAGGGGAACACTGAAGCTTTCTTT.

DNA for the CDR3: TGTGCCAGCAGTACAGGGGGCGGTGAGACCCAGTACTTC. It specifies CASSTGGGETQYF. The rearrangement uses TRBV2 and TRBJ2-5; 9 bases fit TRBD1. Looked up from germline, CDR1 is SNHLY and CDR2 is FYNNEI. The CDR3 extends over 13 amino acids. J was trimmed by 5 bases and V by 5 bases; bases with no gene match: 3. Combining the CDR3 with reference TRBV2 and TRBJ2-5 gives the whole variable domain EPEVTQTPSHQVTQMGQEVILRCVPISNHLYFYWYRQILGQKVEFLVSFYNNEISEKSEIFDDQFSVERPDGSNFTLKIRSTKLEDSAMYFCASSTGGGETQYFGPGTRLLVL.

The V gene is TRBV7-9, the J gene TRBJ2-3, with 8 bases fitting TRBD2. CDR3 size: 16 residues. V lost 1 base and J lost 5; bases outside the gene matches: 8. Germline V CDR1 and CDR2: SEHNR, FQNEAQ (reference sequence). CDR3 protein: CASSLDVAGYKDTQYF. The CDR3 nucleotides read TGTGCCAGCAGCTTAGATGTAGCGGGGTATAAAGATACGCAGTATTTT. Full variable domain (remainder filled in from reference TRBV7-9 and TRBJ2-3): DTGVSQNPRHKITKRGQNVTFRCDPISEHNRLYWYRQTLGQGPEFLTYFQNEAQLEKSRLLSDRFSAERPKGSFSTLEIQRTEQGDSAMYLCASSLDVAGYKDTQYFGPGTRLTVL.

The chain has TRBV6-1 and TRBJ1-2, with D uncertain. CDR1 and CDR2 from the germline V gene are MNHNS and SASEGT. The CDR3 totals 15 residues. The germline V and J ends were trimmed by 0 bases and 7 bases, with 15 bases remaining between them. CDR3 sequence (DNA): TGTGCCAGCAGTGAAGCGCCGGGGTGGCAGTCTGGCTACACCTTC. It is translated as CASSEAPGWQSGYTF.

The rearrangement joins TRBV28 to TRBJ1-1; possibly TRBD1 for D (6 bases). The germline V and J ends were trimmed by 6 bases and 5 bases, with 22 bases remaining between them. The CDR3 runs to 16 residues. Looked up from germline, CDR1 is MDHEN and CDR2 is SYDVKM. The CDR3, as DNA: TGTGCCAGCAGCACCGGAGGGGGGGGAAGAAATACTGAAGCTTTCTTT. Protein: CASSTGGGGRNTEAFF.

The rearrangement uses TRBV15 and TRBJ2-2; D is perhaps TRBD2 (5 bases). Germline CDR1 and CDR2: LNHNV and YYDKDF (reference sequence). Trimming removed 2 bases at V and 5 bases at J, with 15 bases between. This CDR3 spans 16 amino acids. The chain's CDR3 is CATSRPSGTGTGELFF. The CDR3 DNA follows: TGTGCCACCAGCAGACCCTCGGGCACGGGAACCGGGGAGCTGTTTTTT.

J is TRBJ2-4 and V is TRBV27, with no clear D. The V end lost 2 bases, the J end lost 6 bases, and 11 bases lay between the germline ends. From germline, CDR1 is MNHEY and CDR2 SMNVEV (reference sequence). The CDR3 consists of 14 residues. In DNA, the CDR3 is TGTGCCAGCAGTTTAAGCCGTACCGGAAACATTCAGTACTTC. Translated, it gives CASSLSRTGNIQYF.

Written as DNA, the CDR3 is TGTGCCAGCAGCTTGACTACTGAAGCTTTCTTT. Translating gives CASSLTTEAFF. The V and J genes are TRBV5-6 and TRBJ1-1; no clear D gene. V was shortened by 1 base and J by 5 bases, with 3 bases between the two germline ends. Germline V gene sequence: CDR1 SGHDT, CDR2 YYEEEE. The CDR3 sequence is 11 residues long. The full variable domain, rest sourced from reference TRBV5-6 and TRBJ1-1, is DAGVTQSPTHLIKTRGQQVTLRCSPKSGHDTVSWYQQALGQGPQFIFQYYEEEERQRGNFPDRFSGHQFPNYSSELNVNALLLGDSALYLCASSLTTEAFFGQGTRLTVV.

The chain carries TRBV3-1 (or the pseudogene TRBV3-2) and TRBJ1-2; weak D call: TRBD1 (5 bases). This CDR3 has 15 residues. Per the germline V gene, CDR1 is LGHDT and CDR2 is YNNKEL (reference sequence). Trimming left V 2 bases short and J 3 bases short, with 13 bases between. The CDR3 is CASSQSWGLDYGYTF. DNA of the CDR3: TGTGCCAGCAGCCAATCTTGGGGACTGGACTATGGCTACACCTTC.

The genes are TRBV27 and TRBJ2-7; 7 nucleotides agree with TRBD2. In germline, CDR1 is MNHEY, CDR2 SMNVEV (reference sequence). The trim removed 2 bases at V and 2 bases at J, leaving 6 bases unmatched. CDR3 size: 15 residues. CDR3 protein: CASSLKAGSPYEQYF. CDR3 DNA: TGTGCCAGCAGTTTAAAAGCGGGATCCCCCTACGAGCAGTACTTC.

The chain uses TRBV25-1 and TRBJ2-5; D is perhaps TRBD2 (6 bases). Germline V CDR1 and CDR2: MGHDK, SYGVNS. The CDR3 covers 14 residues. V lost 1 base and J lost 2, with 8 bases in between. The CDR3 sequence: CASSEFGGQETQYF. CDR3 DNA: TGTGCCAGCAGTGAATTTGGAGGGCAAGAGACCCAGTACTTC.

The J gene is TRBJ1-5, the V gene TRBV19, with D possibly TRBD1 on 6 matching bases. Trimming removed 5 bases at V and 9 bases at J, with 14 bases between. Germline assignment: CDR1 LNHDA and CDR2 SQIVND (reference sequence). This CDR3 region has 13 residues. Here the CDR3 reads CASSPQGRGPQHF. Here the CDR3 DNA reads TGTGCCAGTAGTCCCCAGGGGCGCGGGCCCCAGCATTTT.

In nucleotides, the CDR3 is TGCGCCAGCAGCTTCATAGCGGGAGGGAACACCGGGGAGCTGTTTTTT. Its translation is CASSFIAGGNTGELFF. The chain employs TRBV5-1 and TRBJ2-2; TRBD2 aligns across 10 bases. Germline V gene data show CDR1 as SGHRS and CDR2 as YFSETQ. The junction had 2 bases not matched to a gene; V was cut back by 2 bases and J by 1 base. The CDR3 totals 16 residues.

Only a few counts were recorded for this clone. The J gene is TRBJ2-7, the V gene TRBV18; TRBD2 matches at 7 bases. V was pared by 3 bases and J by 3 bases, with 8 bases of the junction left unmatched. The CDR3 is 15 residues long. CDR1 and CDR2 (germline): KGHSH, LQKENI. The CDR3 sequence is CASSPRSSGHYEQYF. For the CDR3, the DNA is TGTGCCAGCTCACCTCGATCTAGCGGACACTACGAGCAGTACTTC.